The present TCR beta chain was sequenced within a study of blood T cell repertoires in COVID-19. For the study at large: Acute and convalescent COVID-19 samples came from the United States, Italy and Spain. The analysed material was cDNA or gDNA that came from T cells, B-cell-depleted T cells, or PBMCs.

In the source study's methods: Amplification from reference gene primers served as the basis for estimated nucleated cell counts. Produced via immunoSEQ multiplex PCR; TCRdb's table is partial and in-frame only. V and J calls plus clone size are reproduced from that table; the DNA served to infer D and trimming. Among about 49,000 clones listed, about 89% were seen once. The clonotype originates from a human donor in a cohort sampled during active COVID-19. The sample was peripheral blood.

The CDR3 coding sequence is TGTGCCATCCCGGTGGGGGGAAATTGGAGAGTAGAGACCCAGTACTTC. The encoded protein is CAIPVGGNWRVETQYF. The V and J genes are TRBV15 and TRBJ2-5, with D possibly being TRBD2 (6 bases). Germline-derived CDR1 and CDR2 are LNHNV and YYDKDF (reference sequence). The CDR3 loop spans 16 amino acids. The V end was cut by 10 bases, the J end by 4 bases, with 25 bases between.